This T cell receptor (beta chain) was profiled in a study of shared clonotypes between healthy human individuals. Study-wide context: Researchers assigned three CD4 naive, three CD4 memory, two CD8 naive and one CD8 memory plate to each donor.

Clones were read by immunoSEQ multiplex PCR, and TCRdb kept only the in-frame ones, dropping some. The sample holds 800,000 to 1,200,000 clones; approximately 80% are singletons and the top ten take roughly 0.56%. V lost 2 bases and J lost 7; bases outside the gene matches: 3. CDR3 length: 15 residues. Germline assignment: CDR1 LNHDA and CDR2 SQIVND (reference sequence). On this clone itself: Its antigen is not known.

Regarding the study as a whole: Larger richness was generally estimated for naive than memory subsets. Of the naive CD4 clonotypes, about 5.4% were shared across four donors. Non-shared clonotypes were found to have lower generation probabilities than the clonotypes that were shared by all four of the sorted-subset donors.

The rearrangement joins TRBV19 to TRBJ2-2; 11 bases are a match to TRBD2. Sequencing was performed on memory CD4+ T cells from PBMCs. The sample's subset: CD45RA-negative fraction. This sequence was found in a young man in good health. Some clones in this sample may be carry-over from other donors' samples. CDR3 in amino acids: CASSILAGGYGELFF. Here the CDR3 DNA reads TGTGCCAGTAGTATACTAGCGGGAGGTTACGGGGAGCTGTTTTTT.